This T cell receptor beta chain was retrieved from a study of blood T cell repertoires in COVID-19. On the study more broadly: Acute and convalescent COVID-19 samples came from the United States, Italy and Spain. PBMCs, B-cell-depleted T cells, or T cells were the source of the cDNA or gDNA that made up the material.

Data came from immunoSEQ multiplex PCR; TCRdb stores just in-frame clones and leaves some out. The data hold roughly 150,000 clones, with around 74% observed a single time. Germline CDR1 reads MNHNY; CDR2 reads SVGAGI (reference sequence). V shed 3 bases and J shed 0 bases, with 3 bases lying between them. The CDR3 runs to 12 residues. The receptor was derived from a woman in her sixties or seventies with COVID-19, enrolled during active disease. Sequencing input: peripheral blood. The chain is built from TRBV6-6 and TRBJ2-7; D gene uncertain. CDR3 in amino acids: CASSYSSYEQYF. CDR3 nucleotide sequence: TGTGCCAGCAGTTATAGCTCCTACGAGCAGTACTTC.